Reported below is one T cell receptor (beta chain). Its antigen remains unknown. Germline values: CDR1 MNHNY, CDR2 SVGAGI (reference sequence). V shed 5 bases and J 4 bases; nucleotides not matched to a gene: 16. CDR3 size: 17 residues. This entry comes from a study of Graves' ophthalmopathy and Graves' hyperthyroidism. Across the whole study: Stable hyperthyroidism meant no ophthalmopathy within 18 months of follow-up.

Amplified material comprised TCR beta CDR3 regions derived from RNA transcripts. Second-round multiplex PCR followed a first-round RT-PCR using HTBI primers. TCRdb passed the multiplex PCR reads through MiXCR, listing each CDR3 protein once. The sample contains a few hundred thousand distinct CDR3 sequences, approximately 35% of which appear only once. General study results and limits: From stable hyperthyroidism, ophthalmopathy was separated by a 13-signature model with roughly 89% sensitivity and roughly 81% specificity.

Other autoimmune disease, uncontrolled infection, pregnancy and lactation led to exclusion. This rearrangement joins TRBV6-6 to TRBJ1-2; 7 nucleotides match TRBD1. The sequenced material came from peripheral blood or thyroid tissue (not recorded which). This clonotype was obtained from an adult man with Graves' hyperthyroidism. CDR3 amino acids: CASSDPTRQGSIYGYTF. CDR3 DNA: TGTGCCAGCAGTGACCCAACAAGACAGGGCTCGATCTATGGCTACACCTTC.